The 12 T cell receptor beta chains given below trace back to one sample, sequenced in a study of T cells after yellow fever vaccination. TCRdb fed the 5' RACE reads into MiXCR, producing one record per CDR3 protein. The sample carries hundreds of thousands of distinct CDR3 sequences, about 12% recorded once. Source: PBMCs, taken on the day of the yellow fever booster vaccination. These receptors all stem from a man aged 25 to 40 who received the YFV17D yellow fever vaccine.

The chain recombines TRBV9 with TRBJ1-3; D not resolved. There are 18 residues in the CDR3. Per germline, CDR1 SGDLS and CDR2 YYNGEE. V lost 3 bases to trimming and J lost 0 bases, with 19 bases between them. The CDR3 bases are TGTGCCAGCAGCGGAGATCACGAACGGGTAACCTCTGGAAACACCATATATTTT. Encoded protein: CASSGDHERVTSGNTIYF.

This clonotype has more than one count but fewer than ten. The rearrangement uses TRBV11-1 and TRBJ2-3; 9 bases fit TRBD1. CDR3 length: 21 amino acids. Losses at the gene ends were 0 bases for V and 2 bases for J; bases not matched to a gene: 18. Germline CDR1 reads SGHAT; CDR2 reads FQDESV (reference sequence). CDR3 residues: CASSLAPPGQGWDSYTDTQYF. In nucleotides, the CDR3 is TGTGCCAGCAGCTTAGCCCCTCCGGGACAGGGTTGGGACTCATACACAGATACGCAGTATTTT.

This clonotype turned up a few times. This chain uses TRBV9 with TRBJ1-3, with 10 positions matching TRBD1. The ends lost 4 bases at V and 8 bases at J; junction bases unmatched: 6. The CDR3 consists of 14 residues. CDR1 is SGDLS and CDR2 is YYNGEE in the germline V gene. CDR3 region: CASSPGQGSDTIYF. The CDR3 DNA reads as TGTGCCAGCAGCCCGGGACAGGGGTCGGACACCATATATTTT.

In its sample, this clonotype was seen a few times. This rearrangement joins TRBV5-1 to TRBJ2-7, with D uncertain. The CDR3 is 15 amino acids. The V gene's germline CDR1 is SGHRS and CDR2 YFSETQ. V was cut by 0 bases and J by 3 bases, with 13 bases left in between. Here the CDR3 DNA reads TGCGCCAGCAGCTTGGGCGCCCAGACAAACTACGAGCAGTACTTC. Its protein is CASSLGAQTNYEQYF. Drawing the rest from reference TRBV5-1 and TRBJ2-7, the complete variable domain is KAGVTQTPRYLIKTRGQQVTLSCSPISGHRSVSWYQQTPGQGLQFLFEYFSETQRNKGNFPGRFSGRQFSNSRSEMNVSTLELGDSALYLCASSLGAQTNYEQYFGPGTRLTVT.

This clonotype was picked up a small number of times. The chain links TRBV4-2 to TRBJ1-4; perhaps TRBD1 as D (6 bases). Trimming removed 5 bases from V and 2 bases from J, with 9 bases in between. The CDR3 has 14 residues. Germline values: CDR1 LGHNA, CDR2 YNFKEQ. The CDR3 bases are TGTGCCAGCAGCGACAGGTTTACTAATGAAAAACTGTTTTTT. Protein product: CASSDRFTNEKLFF.

The gene calls are TRBV20-1 and TRBJ2-5; D tentatively reads TRBD1 or TRBD2 (6 bases each). Germline V gene sequence: CDR1 DFQATT, CDR2 SNEGSKA (reference sequence). The CDR3 runs 22 residues. Trimming shortened V by 3 bases and J by 2 bases, and 37 bases separated the two germline ends. DNA for the CDR3: TGCAGTGCTAGCAAAGGAGGGACAACCGATCCGAAAGACCCCTTTGGACAAGAGACCCAGTACTTC. It yields the protein CSASKGGTTDPKDPFGQETQYF.

V usage is TRBV11-2 and J usage is TRBJ2-1, with TRBD2 as a possible D gene (9 bases). Trimming took off 1 base at V and 3 bases at J, with 28 bases between the two ends. CDR3 length: 21 amino acids. Germline-derived CDR1 and CDR2 are SGHAT and FQNNGV. DNA of the CDR3: TGTGCCAGCAGCTTAGTAGCAGGGGGCGCGGTGAGCGGGAGGTACTACAATGAGCAGTTCTTC. Its translation is CASSLVAGGAVSGRYYNEQFF.

This clonotype was detected a few times. The J gene is TRBJ2-3, the V gene TRBV7-9; D remains unclear. Germline assignment: CDR1 SEHNR and CDR2 FQNEAQ (reference sequence). The germline V and J ends were trimmed by 7 bases and 0 bases, with 11 bases remaining between them. The CDR3 is made up of 14 amino acids. The chain's CDR3 is CASTMSGSTDTQYF. DNA for the CDR3: TGTGCCAGCACCATGTCAGGCAGCACAGATACGCAGTATTTT.

The V gene is TRBV6-1, the J gene TRBJ2-5, with 8 positions matching TRBD1. V shed 9 bases and J 2 bases; nucleotides not matched to a gene: 8. This CDR3 has 14 residues. The germline V gene encodes CDR1 MNHNS and CDR2 SASEGT. The DNA for the CDR3 is TGTGCCAGTAGATGGACAGGGACACAAGAGACCCAGTACTTC. This gives the protein CASRWTGTQETQYF.

This clonotype has more than one count but fewer than ten. The chain is built from TRBV7-9 and TRBJ2-3; D gene unclear. The CDR3 covers 15 residues. The V and J ends lost 5 bases and 2 bases respectively, with 14 bases between them. CDR1 and CDR2 (germline): SEHNR, FQNEAQ (reference sequence). The CDR3 loop reads CASSLTANPTDTQYF. In nucleotides, the CDR3 is TGTGCCAGCAGCCTCACGGCCAACCCCACAGATACGCAGTATTTT.

The chain joins TRBV29-1 to TRBJ2-7; the D gene is possibly TRBD2 (6 bases). Per the germline V gene, CDR1 is SQVTM and CDR2 is ANQGSEA. This CDR3 has 15 amino acids. V shed 4 bases and J shed 1 base, with 17 bases lying between them. The CDR3 spells CSVGPQSGRSYEQYF. For the CDR3, the DNA is TGCAGCGTTGGCCCCCAATCGGGGAGGTCCTACGAGCAGTACTTC.

The rearrangement links TRBV21-1 to TRBJ1-6. TRBV21-1 is annotated as a pseudogene. The CDR3 loop spans 15 amino acids. The CDR3 region is CASSKGMSRNSPLHF. As DNA, the CDR3 is TGTGCCAGCAGCAAAGGAATGTCTCGAAATTCACCCCTCCACTTT.